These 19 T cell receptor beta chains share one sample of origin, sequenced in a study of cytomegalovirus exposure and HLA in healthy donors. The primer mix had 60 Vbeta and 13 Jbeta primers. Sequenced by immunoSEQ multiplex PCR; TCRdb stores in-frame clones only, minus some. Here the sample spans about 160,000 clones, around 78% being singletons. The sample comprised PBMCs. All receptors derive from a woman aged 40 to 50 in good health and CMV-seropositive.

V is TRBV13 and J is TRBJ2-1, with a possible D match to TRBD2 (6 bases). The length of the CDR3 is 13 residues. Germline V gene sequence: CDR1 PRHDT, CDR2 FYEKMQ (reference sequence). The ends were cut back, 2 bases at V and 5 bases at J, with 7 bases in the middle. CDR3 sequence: CASSLIADNEQFF. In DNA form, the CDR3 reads TGTGCCAGCAGCTTAATAGCGGACAATGAGCAGTTCTTC.

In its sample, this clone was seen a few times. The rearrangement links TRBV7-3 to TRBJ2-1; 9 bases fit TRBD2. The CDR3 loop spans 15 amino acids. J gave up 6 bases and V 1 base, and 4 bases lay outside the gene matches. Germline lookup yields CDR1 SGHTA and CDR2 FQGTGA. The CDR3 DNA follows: TGTGCCAGCAGCTTAATGCGGGGGGGTCTCAATGAGCAGTTCTTC. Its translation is CASSLMRGGLNEQFF.

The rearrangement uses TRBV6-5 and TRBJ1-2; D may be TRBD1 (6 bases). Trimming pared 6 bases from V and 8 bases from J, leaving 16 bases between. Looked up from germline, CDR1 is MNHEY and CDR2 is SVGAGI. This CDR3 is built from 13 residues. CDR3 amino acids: CASRRTGIRGYTF. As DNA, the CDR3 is TGTGCCAGCAGACGAACAGGGATCCGCGGCTACACCTTC.

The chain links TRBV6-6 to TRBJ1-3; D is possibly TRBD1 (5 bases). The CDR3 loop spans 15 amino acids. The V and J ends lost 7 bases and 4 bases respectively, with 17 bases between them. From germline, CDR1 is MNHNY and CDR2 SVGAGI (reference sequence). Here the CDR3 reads CASNGGMSAGNTIYF. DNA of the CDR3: TGTGCCAGCAATGGGGGGATGAGTGCCGGAAACACCATATATTTT.

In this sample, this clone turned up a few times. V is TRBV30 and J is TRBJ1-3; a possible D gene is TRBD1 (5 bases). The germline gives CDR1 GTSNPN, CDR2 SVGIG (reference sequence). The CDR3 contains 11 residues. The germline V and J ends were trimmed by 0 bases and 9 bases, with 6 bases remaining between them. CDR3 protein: CAWSVGGTIYF. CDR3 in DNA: TGTGCCTGGAGTGTGGGGGGCACCATATATTTT.

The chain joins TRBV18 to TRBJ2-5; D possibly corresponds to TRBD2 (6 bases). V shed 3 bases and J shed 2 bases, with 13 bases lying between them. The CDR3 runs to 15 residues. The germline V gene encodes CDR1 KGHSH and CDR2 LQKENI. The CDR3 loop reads CASSPGNGGQETQYF. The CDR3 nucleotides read TGTGCCAGCTCACCCGGAAACGGGGGACAAGAGACCCAGTACTTC.

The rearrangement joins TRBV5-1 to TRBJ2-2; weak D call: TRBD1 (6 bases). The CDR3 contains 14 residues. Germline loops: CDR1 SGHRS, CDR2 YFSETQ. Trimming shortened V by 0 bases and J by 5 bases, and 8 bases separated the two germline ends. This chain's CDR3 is CASSLGQGTGELFF. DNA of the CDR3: TGCGCCAGCAGCTTGGGTCAGGGGACCGGGGAGCTGTTTTTT. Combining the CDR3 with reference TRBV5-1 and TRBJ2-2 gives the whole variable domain KAGVTQTPRYLIKTRGQQVTLSCSPISGHRSVSWYQQTPGQGLQFLFEYFSETQRNKGNFPGRFSGRQFSNSRSEMNVSTLELGDSALYLCASSLGQGTGELFFGEGSRLTVL.

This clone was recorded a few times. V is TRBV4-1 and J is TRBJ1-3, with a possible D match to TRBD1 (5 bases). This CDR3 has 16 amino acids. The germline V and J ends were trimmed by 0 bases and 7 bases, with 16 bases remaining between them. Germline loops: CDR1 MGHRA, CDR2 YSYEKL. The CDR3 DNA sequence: TGCGCCAGCAGCCAAGAGCAGGGCCTTCGGGGGAACACCATATATTTT. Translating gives CASSQEQGLRGNTIYF.

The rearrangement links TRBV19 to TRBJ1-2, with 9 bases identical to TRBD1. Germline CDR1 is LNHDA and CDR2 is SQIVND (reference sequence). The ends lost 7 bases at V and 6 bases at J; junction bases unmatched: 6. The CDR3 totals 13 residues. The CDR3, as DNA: TGTGCCAGTATGAGGGACAGGGAGGATGGCTACACCTTC. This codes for CASMRDREDGYTF.

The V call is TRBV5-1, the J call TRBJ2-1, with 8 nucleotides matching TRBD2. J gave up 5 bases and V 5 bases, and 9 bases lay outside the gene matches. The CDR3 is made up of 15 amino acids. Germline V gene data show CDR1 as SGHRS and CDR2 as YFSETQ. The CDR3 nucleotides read TGCGCCAGCAGAAGGGCGGGGGGACGACACAATGAGCAGTTCTTC. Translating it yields CASRRAGGRHNEQFF.

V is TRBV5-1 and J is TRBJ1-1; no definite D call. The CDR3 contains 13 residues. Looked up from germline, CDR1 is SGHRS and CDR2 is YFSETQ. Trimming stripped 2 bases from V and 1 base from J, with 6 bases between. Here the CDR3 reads CASSFAENTEAFF. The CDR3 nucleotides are TGCGCCAGCAGCTTTGCAGAGAACACTGAAGCTTTCTTT.

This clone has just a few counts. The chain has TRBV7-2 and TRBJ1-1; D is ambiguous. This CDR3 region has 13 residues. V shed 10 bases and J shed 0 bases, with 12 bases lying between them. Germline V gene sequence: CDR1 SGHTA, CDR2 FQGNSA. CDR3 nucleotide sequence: TGTGCCAAGCGCGGGATCATGAACACTGAAGCTTTCTTT. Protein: CAKRGIMNTEAFF.

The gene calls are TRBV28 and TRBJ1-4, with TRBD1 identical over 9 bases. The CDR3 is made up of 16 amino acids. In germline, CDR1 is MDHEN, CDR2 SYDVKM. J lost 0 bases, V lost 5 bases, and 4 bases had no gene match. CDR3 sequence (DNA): TGTGCCAGCAGTCTTGACAGGGGGACAACTAATGAAAAACTGTTTTTT. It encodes CASSLDRGTTNEKLFF.

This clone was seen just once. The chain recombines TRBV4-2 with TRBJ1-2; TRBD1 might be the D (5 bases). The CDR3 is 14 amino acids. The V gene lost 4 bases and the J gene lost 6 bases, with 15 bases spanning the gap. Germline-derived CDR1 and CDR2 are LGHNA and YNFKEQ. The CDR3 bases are TGTGCCAGCAGCCGGGCGACAGCCCCCGATGGCTACACCTTC. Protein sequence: CASSRATAPDGYTF.

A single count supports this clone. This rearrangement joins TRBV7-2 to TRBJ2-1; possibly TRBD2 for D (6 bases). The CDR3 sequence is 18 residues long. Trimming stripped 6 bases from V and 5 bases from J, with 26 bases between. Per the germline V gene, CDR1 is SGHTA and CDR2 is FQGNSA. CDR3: CASSYTPIRTSGDNEQFF. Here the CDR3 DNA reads TGTGCCAGCAGTTACACACCAATACGGACCTCGGGGGACAATGAGCAGTTCTTC.

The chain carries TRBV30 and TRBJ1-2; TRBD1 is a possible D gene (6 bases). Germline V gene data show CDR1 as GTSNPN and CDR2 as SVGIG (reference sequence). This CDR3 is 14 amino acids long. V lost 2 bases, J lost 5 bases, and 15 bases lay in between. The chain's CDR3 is CAWSKSGQYYGYTF. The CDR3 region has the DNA TGTGCCTGGAGTAAATCCGGACAGTATTATGGCTACACCTTC.

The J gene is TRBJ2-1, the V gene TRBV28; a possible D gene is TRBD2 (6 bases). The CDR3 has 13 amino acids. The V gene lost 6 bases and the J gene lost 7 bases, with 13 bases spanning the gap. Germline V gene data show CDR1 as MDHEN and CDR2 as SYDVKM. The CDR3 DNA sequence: TGTGCCAGCAGCGTTGGGGGGAAAAATGAGCAGTTCTTC. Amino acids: CASSVGGKNEQFF.

The CDR3: CASSVAPAATVGEQYF. CDR3 sequence (DNA): TGTGCCAGCAGCGTAGCCCCAGCGGCCACAGTGGGCGAGCAGTACTTC. V usage is TRBV9 and J usage is TRBJ2-7; a weak D match, TRBD2 (5 bases). The CDR3 is made up of 16 amino acids. The V end lost 0 bases, the J end lost 6 bases, and 19 bases lay between the germline ends. CDR1 and CDR2 from the germline V gene are SGDLS and YYNGEE.

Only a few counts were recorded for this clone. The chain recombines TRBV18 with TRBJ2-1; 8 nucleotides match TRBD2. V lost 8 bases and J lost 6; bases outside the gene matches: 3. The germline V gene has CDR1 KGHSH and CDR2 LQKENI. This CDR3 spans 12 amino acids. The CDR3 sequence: CASDGGGNEQFF. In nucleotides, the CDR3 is TGTGCCAGCGACGGGGGGGGCAATGAGCAGTTCTTC. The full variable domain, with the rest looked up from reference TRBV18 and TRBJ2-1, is NAGVMQNPRHLVRRRGQEARLRCSPMKGHSHVYWYRQLPEEGLKFMVYLQKENIIDESGMPKERFSAEFPKEGPSILRIQQVVRGDSAAYFCASDGGGNEQFFGPGTRLTVL.